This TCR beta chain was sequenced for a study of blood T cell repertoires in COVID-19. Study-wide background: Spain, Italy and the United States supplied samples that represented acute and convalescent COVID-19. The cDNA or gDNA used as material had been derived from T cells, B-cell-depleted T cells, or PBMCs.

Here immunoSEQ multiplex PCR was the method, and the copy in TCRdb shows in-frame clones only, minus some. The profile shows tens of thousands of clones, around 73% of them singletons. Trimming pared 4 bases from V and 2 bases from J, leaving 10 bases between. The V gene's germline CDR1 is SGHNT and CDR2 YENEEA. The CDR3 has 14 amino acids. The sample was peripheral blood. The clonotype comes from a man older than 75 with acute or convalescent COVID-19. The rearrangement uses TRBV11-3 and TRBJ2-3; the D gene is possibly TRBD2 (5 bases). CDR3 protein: CASSSGLYTDTQYF. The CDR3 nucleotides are TGTGCCAGCAGCTCTGGACTTTACACAGATACGCAGTATTTT.